This T cell receptor beta chain was obtained from a study of beta chain features in type 1 diabetes. The study, taken as a whole, reports: Type 1 diabetes patients showed fewer insertions and more deletions at VDJ junctions. Moderately but significantly shorter TCRB CDR3s were found in Type 1 diabetes patients in all four CD4+ subsets.

As every portion of the isolated RNA was reverse transcribed, the sequencing read expressed TCRB transcripts. Measured with immunoSEQ multiplex PCR; TCRdb has only the in-frame clones, and not every one. The table has about 320,000 clones, 12% to 15% seen once. A word on this clone: Its antigen is still unknown.

CD45RO/CCR7/CD25/CD127/CD95/CD27 separated CD4+ naive, central memory, regulatory and stem cell-like memory cells by sorting. V lost 5 bases and J 6 bases, leaving 7 bases between the germline ends. The CDR3 runs 11 residues. From germline, CDR1 is MNHEY and CDR2 SVGAGI. V usage is TRBV6-5 and J usage is TRBJ1-1; D unclear. This clonotype was sampled from a man aged 25 to 40 in good health. Sequenced material: central memory CD4+ T cells from blood. CDR3 nucleotide sequence: TGTGCCAGCAGTAAGGGATCTGAAGCTTTCTTT. It codes for CASSKGSEAFF.